This T cell receptor (beta chain) was recovered during a study of cytomegalovirus exposure and HLA in healthy donors. As for the study in general: Earlier work reported 117 million unique TCR beta sequences from some 170 million T cells. General study results and limits: The HLA-A and HLA-B alleles of most subjects were reportedly predicted accurately from TCR beta sequences. It was reported that the classifier diagnosed cytomegalovirus status with high specificity and sensitivity in both the original and validation cohorts.

Each donor's status was that of a healthy bone marrow donor. Germline V gives CDR1 WNHNN, CDR2 SYGVQD (reference sequence). The CDR3 length is 14 residues. The V and J ends lost 6 bases and 5 bases respectively, with 14 bases between them. It was with 60 Vbeta and 13 Jbeta primers that the PCR ran. Sequencing was performed with immunoSEQ multiplex PCR; in TCRdb, only in-frame clones are kept and a portion is missing. Altogether 80,000 to 95,000 clones are present, roughly 63% being singletons, with the ten largest covering roughly 6.3%. Comments on this clone: Its antigen is currently unknown.

The source material was PBMCs. The sequence came from a woman aged 25 to 39 in good health and CMV-seronegative. V gene TRBV10-1 combines with J gene TRBJ1-5; D might be TRBD1 (5 bases). CDR3 nucleotide sequence: TGCGCCAGCAGCGCGGCGGGGCGGCATCAGCCCCAGCATTTT. As protein: CASSAAGRHQPQHF.